This TCR beta chain was documented in a study of shared clonotypes between healthy human individuals. Study-level background: Each donor's CD8 memory used one plate, CD8 naive two, each CD4 subset three.

It was at deep level that the assay was run. Here immunoSEQ multiplex PCR was the method, and the copy in TCRdb shows in-frame clones only, minus some. The repertoire holds around 700,000 clones, with roughly 70% as singletons. This clone was counted once. The CDR3 totals 15 residues. Germline V gene sequence: CDR1 SEHNR, CDR2 FQNEAQ (reference sequence). V was shortened by 0 bases and J by 2 bases, with 7 bases between the two germline ends. This receptor was obtained from a woman aged 30 to 39 in good health. V usage is TRBV7-9 and J usage is TRBJ1-4, with unresolved D. Sequenced sample: memory CD4+ T cells sorted from blood. The subset: CD45RA-negative fraction. The CDR3 sequence: CASSLAPSTNEKLFF. The DNA of the CDR3 is TGTGCCAGCAGCTTAGCACCGAGTACTAATGAAAAACTGTTTTTT.